This TCR beta chain was sequenced in a study of blood T cell repertoires in COVID-19 (dated by TCRdb to about 2020). Study-wide context: Collaborator samples came from the United States, Italy and Spain and covered acute and convalescent phases of COVID-19. The prospective study material was composed of cDNA or gDNA derived from T cells, B-cell-depleted T cells, or PBMCs. Deeply sampled blood TCRbeta repertoires from subjects exposed to, actively infected with, or recovered from COVID-19 were included in the dataset. The repertoires were released in a freely available public database meant as a resource for research on the immune response to SARS-CoV-2. Samples were obtained from the ongoing ImmuneRACE study (first 160 participants) and from about 1,300 subjects provided by 6 global collaborators. Nearly every sample came with metadata listing a de-identified subject ID, COVID-19 status, age in years and sex. Where available, HLA class I and class II types were taken from metadata supplied by the sample provider and were not determined by assay-based typing. Results the study describes overall, beyond this receptor: Clinical and demographic metadata were provided uncurated, with the amount varying by source and participant.

Collaborating institutions collected whole blood in K2EDTA tubes following their own protocols. For TCRbeta analysis, collaborators shipped samples in one of three forms: frozen whole blood, isolated PBMCs, or DNA extracted from either of those sample types. TCRbeta CDR3 regions were amplified from genomic DNA by means of the immunoSEQ Assay, a bias-controlled multiplex PCR. The original pipeline was this. Within the assay, amplification of reference gene primers was used to estimate how many nucleated cells each sample contained. To quantify the absolute abundance of each unique TCRbeta CDR3 rearrangement, sequence reads were collapsed and filtered. For each sample, productive Simpson clonality was calculated as the square root of Simpson's diversity index over productive rearrangements. TCRdb carries this immuneACCESS record with in-frame sequences only. Its versions omit some clonotypes, under half of them owing to an unresolved V gene in the studies checked, with the rest unexplained. Clone size and V and J calls were adopted from that table, with D and trimming inferred from the DNA. Across this sample there are about 190,000 clones, with around 89% seen only once. Roughly 4.7% of the sample is held by the ten biggest clonotypes.

There are 14 amino acids in the CDR3, from cysteine to phenylalanine inclusive. The DNA shown is the 42-base CDR3, in frame from base 1. The germline V and J ends show losses of 3 bases and 5 bases respectively, and no gene match explains 5 bases of the junction. For CDR1 and CDR2, the germline V gene lists KGHSH and LQKENI. Worth noting for this clone: Its antigen remains unidentified. Base qualities are missing; no much larger clone stands one base away.

This clonotype originated in a human donor in a cohort sampled during active COVID-19. This chain joins TRBV18 to TRBJ2-7, and TRBD1 aligns with 9 junction nucleotides. Sequenced: peripheral blood. The DNA sequence is given as TGTGCCAGCTCACCTTCACAGGGGGCACACGAGCAGTACTTC. Its translation reads: CASSPSQGAHEQYF. Outside the CDR3, residues come from the reference TRBV18 and TRBJ2-7 proteins, so the full variable domain is: NAGVMQNPRHLVRRRGQEARLRCSPMKGHSHVYWYRQLPEEGLKFMVYLQKENIIDESGMPKERFSAEFPKEGPSILRIQQVVRGDSAAYFCASSPSQGAHEQYFGPGTRLTVT.